This passage covers 27 T cell receptor beta chains from one sample sequenced in a study of blood T cell repertoires in COVID-19. Sequenced by immunoSEQ multiplex PCR; TCRdb stores in-frame clones only, minus some. Among a few hundred thousand clones, 70% to 90% were seen once, and the ten largest hold 2.5% to 3.5%. The sequencing sample was made of peripheral blood. These receptors were taken from a woman aged 25 to 45 with COVID-19, enrolled during active disease.

This rearrangement joins TRBV5-5 to TRBJ2-3; the match to TRBD2 covers 10 bases. The V gene end was trimmed by 3 bases and the J gene end by 4 bases; junction bases not matched to a gene: 14. The length of the CDR3 is 18 residues. Germline V gene data show CDR1 as SGHKS and CDR2 as YYEKEE (reference sequence). The CDR3 is CASSSVGASGGPPDTQYF. DNA of the CDR3: TGTGCCAGCAGCTCGGTCGGGGCTAGCGGGGGACCTCCAGATACGCAGTATTTT.

This clone was detected many times. V is TRBV6-5 and J is TRBJ2-3; D is unclear. Deletions cut 8 bases from V and 7 bases from J, with 10 bases between. In germline, CDR1 is MNHEY, CDR2 SVGAGI. CDR3 length: 11 amino acids. The CDR3 spells CASPGGYTQYF. The CDR3 DNA is TGTGCCAGCCCGGGTGGGTATACGCAGTATTTT.

The V gene is TRBV6-5, the J gene TRBJ1-3, with no clear D. The CDR3 spans 13 residues. The V and J ends lost 2 bases and 4 bases respectively, with 6 bases between them. The germline V gene encodes CDR1 MNHEY and CDR2 SVGAGI. The CDR3 nucleotides read TGTGCCAGCAGTTACCGGGGAGGAAACACCATATATTTT. Translating it yields CASSYRGGNTIYF.

The V gene is TRBV4-2, the J gene TRBJ2-7; 9 nucleotides match TRBD2. CDR3 size: 15 residues. The trim removed 3 bases at V and 5 bases at J, leaving 8 bases unmatched. Per the germline V gene, CDR1 is LGHNA and CDR2 is YNFKEQ. The CDR3 protein is CASSQTGTSSNEQYF. CDR3 DNA: TGTGCCAGCAGCCAGACAGGGACTAGCAGCAACGAGCAGTACTTC.

J is TRBJ1-4 and V is TRBV7-2, with a possible D match to TRBD1 (6 bases). CDR3 length: 15 amino acids. CDR1 and CDR2 (germline): SGHTA, FQGNSA. The CDR3 region is CVLFGTSGVREKLFF. The CDR3 region has the DNA TGTGTCTTGTTCGGGACATCTGGGGTTAGGGAAAAACTGTTTTTT.

The table lists this clone with a count of one. A clone one base away is much larger, so this may be a read error. The chain employs TRBV7-9 and TRBJ1-1; unclear D gene. CDR1 and CDR2 from the germline V gene are SEHNR and FQNEAQ (reference sequence). V shed 1 base and J shed 1 base, with 4 bases lying between them. The CDR3 is 13 amino acids. CDR3 residues: CASSLEQNTEAFF. As DNA, the CDR3 is TGTGCCAGCAGCTTAGAACAGAACACTGAAGCTTTCTTT.

The CDR3 here is CASSQDIPGNNSPLHF. CDR3 DNA sequence: TGTGCCAGCAGCCAAGATATCCCGGGAAATAATTCACCCCTCCACTTT. This chain links TRBV3-1 (or the pseudogene TRBV3-2) with TRBJ1-6, with D hard to call. Germline values: CDR1 LGHDT, CDR2 YNNKEL (reference sequence). CDR3 length equals 16 residues. The V end was cut by 0 bases, the J end by 5 bases, with 11 bases between.

The gene calls are TRBV6-2 or TRBV6-3 and TRBJ2-1, with TRBD2 identical over 8 bases. V trimming: 2 bases; J trimming: 4 bases; junction bases outside the gene matches: 7. The CDR3 is 16 amino acids. The germline CDR1 and CDR2 sequences are MNHEY and SVGEGT. The CDR3 DNA reads as TGTGCCAGCAGTTACCCCAGCGGGGGCCGGTACAATGAGCAGTTCTTC. Its translation is CASSYPSGGRYNEQFF.

The J gene is TRBJ1-2, the V gene TRBV14; 7 positions agree with TRBD1. The V and J ends lost 5 bases and 6 bases, in that order; junction bases with no gene match: 9. The CDR3 runs to 14 residues. Germline lookup yields CDR1 SGHDN and CDR2 FVKESK. Here the CDR3 DNA reads TGTGCCAGCAGCGACAGGGTACGATATAATGGCTACACCTTC. Its protein product is CASSDRVRYNGYTF.

The gene calls are TRBV24-1 and TRBJ2-2; D may be TRBD1 (6 bases). Germline values: CDR1 KGHDR, CDR2 SFDVKD. V gave up 7 bases and J gave up 7 bases, with 21 bases separating them. The CDR3 is 16 amino acids. The CDR3 bases are TGTGCCACCAGCGTTGAACAGGGCAAGGGGGTCGGGGAGCTGTTTTTT. This sequence encodes CATSVEQGKGVGELFF.

V is TRBV19 and J is TRBJ1-1; the match to TRBD1 covers 9 bases. This CDR3 is 15 amino acids long. The V segment lost 3 bases and the J segment 4 bases; nucleotides outside the gene matches: 6. Germline CDR1 reads LNHDA; CDR2 reads SQIVND (reference sequence). The CDR3 DNA sequence: TGTGCCAGTAGTATCAAACAGGGGGCGCGCACTGAAGCTTTCTTT. Amino acid sequence: CASSIKQGARTEAFF.

V and J are TRBV27 and TRBJ2-5; a weak D match, TRBD1 (5 bases). V gave up 3 bases and J gave up 2 bases, with 7 bases separating them. From germline, CDR1 is MNHEY and CDR2 SMNVEV (reference sequence). This CDR3 comprises 13 residues. CDR3 protein: CASSFQGQETQYF. The CDR3 DNA follows: TGTGCCAGCAGTTTTCAGGGACAAGAGACCCAGTACTTC.

This chain links TRBV7-9 with TRBJ1-2; 9 bases match TRBD1. The trim removed 2 bases at V and 7 bases at J, leaving 5 bases unmatched. Germline V gives CDR1 SEHNR, CDR2 FQNEAQ (reference sequence). CDR3 size: 14 residues. This CDR3 reads CASSLLGQGPGYTF. The CDR3 coding sequence is TGTGCCAGCAGCTTACTTGGACAGGGGCCTGGCTACACCTTC.

The chain carries TRBV9 and TRBJ1-2; D possibly corresponds to TRBD1 (6 bases). Looked up from germline, CDR1 is SGDLS and CDR2 is YYNGEE. V dropped 5 bases and J dropped 4 bases, with 15 bases sitting between them. The CDR3 has 14 amino acids. CDR3 nucleotide sequence: TGTGCCAGCAGGCCCACGGACAGTACCTATGGCTACACCTTC. Translated, it gives CASRPTDSTYGYTF.

J is TRBJ2-5 and V is TRBV19; 8 bases fit TRBD1. Germline V gene lookup returns CDR1 LNHDA and CDR2 SQIVND (reference sequence). V lost 4 bases, J lost 3 bases, and 10 bases stayed unmatched. This CDR3 region has 16 residues. The DNA for the CDR3 is TGTGCCAGTAGTACCCCACCCACACAGGGGGAAGAGACCCAGTACTTC. It is translated as CASSTPPTQGEETQYF.

The rearrangement links TRBV10-3 to TRBJ2-2; 7 positions agree with TRBD1. The CDR3 loop spans 13 amino acids. CDR1 and CDR2 from the germline V gene are ENHRY and SYGVKD. V lost 4 bases to trimming and J lost 6 bases; unmatched junction nucleotides: 2. The CDR3 loop reads CAISGQGAGELFF. For the CDR3, the DNA is TGTGCCATCAGTGGGCAGGGGGCCGGGGAGCTGTTTTTT.

Concerning this clone: The sample holds other DNA sequences that translate to the same CDR3. This chain joins TRBV12-3 or TRBV12-4 and TRBJ1-2; perhaps TRBD1 as D (5 bases). V lost 3 bases and J lost 2, with 7 bases in between. This CDR3 is built from 13 residues. This CDR3 reads CASSLPGNYGYTF. As DNA, the CDR3 is TGTGCCAGCAGTTTGCCAGGGAACTATGGCTACACCTTC.

The gene calls are TRBV5-1 and TRBJ2-4, with 11 bases fitting TRBD1. CDR1 and CDR2 (germline): SGHRS, YFSETQ. CDR3 length: 17 residues. Trimming at V came to 4 bases and at J to 6 bases, leaving 12 bases not matched to a gene. Here the CDR3 DNA reads TGCGCCAGCAGCCCCAACATACCGGGACAGGGGGGAAACATTCAGTACTTC. Translation gives CASSPNIPGQGGNIQYF.

This sequence joins TRBV3-1 (or the pseudogene TRBV3-2) and TRBJ2-3; the match to TRBD2 covers 7 bases. The germline gives CDR1 LGHDT, CDR2 YNNKEL (reference sequence). The CDR3 sequence is 15 residues long. With V trimmed by 4 bases and J by 2 bases, 6 bases remained unmatched. This chain's CDR3 is CASSRSGELTDTQYF. CDR3 coding DNA: TGTGCCAGCAGCCGAAGCGGGGAGCTCACAGATACGCAGTATTTT.

Only one count was recorded for this clone. The chain links TRBV11-3 to TRBJ2-1; 8 nucleotides agree with TRBD2. CDR3 size: 16 residues. V trimming: 7 bases; J trimming: 4 bases; junction bases outside the gene matches: 12. CDR1 SGHNT and CDR2 YENEEA come from the germline V gene. The DNA of the CDR3 is TGTGCCAGCACCCCCACCGGGGGGGCAGGGTACAATGAGCAGTTCTTC. As protein: CASTPTGGAGYNEQFF.

V and J are TRBV5-4 and TRBJ1-3; no definite D call. V was shortened by 0 bases and J by 3 bases, with 7 bases between the two germline ends. CDR1 and CDR2 from the germline V gene are SGHNT and YYREEE (reference sequence). The CDR3 loop spans 14 amino acids. CDR3 sequence (DNA): TGTGCCAGCAGCTTGGGAGGAGGTGGAAACACCATATATTTT. Translating it yields CASSLGGGGNTIYF.

The chain is built from TRBV4-3 and TRBJ2-3; D might be TRBD1 (5 bases). The CDR3 runs to 15 residues. Germline CDR1 reads LGHNA; CDR2 reads YSLEER. Trimming pared 1 base from V and 5 bases from J, leaving 13 bases between. CDR3 DNA: TGCGCCAGCAGCCAAGTGGGTCAGGGTGGAGATACGCAGTATTTT. This sequence encodes CASSQVGQGGDTQYF.

The chain is built from TRBV5-1 and TRBJ2-3; D is uncertain. The CDR3 covers 15 residues. The V end was cut by 4 bases, the J end by 4 bases, with 16 bases between. The V gene's germline CDR1 is SGHRS and CDR2 YFSETQ. The CDR3 DNA reads TGCGCCAGCAGCCTACTGAACTTTGTGGCAGATACGCAGTATTTT. The encoded protein is CASSLLNFVADTQYF.

The V call is TRBV6-5, the J call TRBJ2-1; 7 bases map to TRBD2. The CDR3 is made up of 13 amino acids. CDR1 and CDR2 (germline): MNHEY, SVGAGI. With 9 bases clipped from V and 8 bases from J, the junction kept 10 bases outside the gene matches. The CDR3 spells CASGLVAMDEQFF. The CDR3 DNA reads as TGTGCCAGTGGACTAGTCGCGATGGATGAGCAGTTCTTC.

This chain uses TRBV6-2 or TRBV6-3 with TRBJ1-1, with TRBD1 matching over 11 bases. CDR1 is MNHEY, CDR2 SVGEGT, per germline. CDR3 size: 14 residues. V was clipped by 4 bases and J by 2 bases; unmatched bases: 0. The CDR3 sequence is CASSWTGGNTEAFF. CDR3 coding DNA: TGTGCCAGCAGTTGGACAGGGGGCAACACTGAAGCTTTCTTT.

The chain couples TRBV28 to TRBJ1-3; a weak D match, TRBD1 (6 bases). The CDR3 extends over 15 amino acids. V shed 6 bases and J shed 0 bases, with 12 bases lying between them. Germline V gene data show CDR1 as MDHEN and CDR2 as SYDVKM. This chain's CDR3 is CASRTTGSSGNTIYF. CDR3 sequence (DNA): TGTGCCAGCAGAACCACAGGGAGCTCTGGAAACACCATATATTTT. Together with reference TRBV28 and TRBJ1-3, the CDR3 gives the full variable domain: DVKVTQSSRYLVKRTGEKVFLECVQDMDHENMFWYRQDPGLGLRLIYFSYDVKMKEKGDIPEGYSVSREKKERFSLILESASTNQTSMYLCASRTTGSSGNTIYFGEGSWLTVV.

This chain's CDR3 is CASSGLAKNEQFF. CDR3 sequence (DNA): TGTGCCAGCAGTGGACTAGCTAAGAATGAGCAGTTCTTC. The rearrangement links TRBV6-2 or TRBV6-3 to TRBJ2-1; 8 bases match TRBD2. The CDR3 length is 13 residues. V lost 5 bases to trimming and J lost 7 bases; unmatched junction nucleotides: 4. Germline lookup yields CDR1 MNHEY and CDR2 SVGEGT.